This is a list of T cell receptor beta chains from one sample in a study of early stage breast cancer tumors. Sequenced by immunoSEQ multiplex PCR; TCRdb stores in-frame clones only, minus some. Of about 5,500 clones in the sample, 55% to 75% were seen once. What was sequenced was normal breast tissue next to the tumor. The receptor source for this set is a person aged 55 to 70 with breast cancer. The CDR3 runs from the conserved cysteine through the conserved F or W. D genes are given only for firm matches. Not every row has a clone size; where given, it reads once, few, many or a size class.

d_call: -; v_call: TRBV30; clone_size: -; j_call: TRBJ1-1; cdr3_nt: TGTGCCTGGATGACGGACGACACTGAAGCTTTCTTT; cdr3_aa: CAWMTDDTEAFF
d_call: -; v_call: TRBV5-1; clone_size: few; j_call: TRBJ2-2; cdr3_nt: TGCGCCAGCAGTCAAGACACCCCCGGGGAGCTGTTTTTT; cdr3_aa: CASSQDTPGELFF
d_call: TRBD2; v_call: TRBV5-4; clone_size: large; j_call: TRBJ2-7; cdr3_nt: TGTGCCAGCAGCCGACCCGGGACTAGCGCATACGAGCAGTACTTC; cdr3_aa: CASSRPGTSAYEQYF
d_call: -; v_call: TRBV9; clone_size: few; j_call: TRBJ2-3; cdr3_nt: TGTGCCAGCAGCGACACAGATACGCAGTATTTT; cdr3_aa: CASSDTDTQYF
d_call: TRBD1; v_call: TRBV5-4; clone_size: few; j_call: TRBJ2-2; cdr3_nt: TGTGCCAGCAAATTCGATCAGGGGGTCGGGGAGCTGTTTTTT; cdr3_aa: CASKFDQGVGELFF
d_call: -; v_call: TRBV6-5; clone_size: -; j_call: TRBJ1-4; cdr3_nt: TGTGCCAGCAGAGACTCTGTGGAAAAACTGTTTTTT; cdr3_aa: CASRDSVEKLFF
d_call: TRBD1; v_call: TRBV4-2; clone_size: -; j_call: TRBJ2-1; cdr3_nt: TGTGCCAGCAGCCAAGACGGGGACAGTGGGGGCTACAATGAGCAGTTCTTC; cdr3_aa: CASSQDGDSGGYNEQFF
d_call: -; v_call: TRBV11-2; clone_size: -; j_call: TRBJ2-7; cdr3_nt: TGTGCCAGCAGTCCAGGTCGATACGAGCAGTACTTC; cdr3_aa: CASSPGRYEQYF
d_call: TRBD1; v_call: TRBV9; clone_size: -; j_call: TRBJ1-2; cdr3_nt: TGTGCCAGCAGCGCTACCGGGACAGGGCTTTTTGGTGGCTACACCTTC; cdr3_aa: CASSATGTGLFGGYTF
d_call: -; v_call: TRBV6-5; clone_size: -; j_call: TRBJ2-2; cdr3_nt: TGTGCCAGCAGTTCCACCAGGGATCGGGCCGGGGAGCTGTTTTTT; cdr3_aa: CASSSTRDRAGELFF
d_call: -; v_call: TRBV4-2; clone_size: -; j_call: TRBJ1-3; cdr3_nt: TGTGCCAGCAGTCCCACGGCAGGTCCTGGAAACACCATATATTTT; cdr3_aa: CASSPTAGPGNTIYF
d_call: -; v_call: TRBV13; clone_size: -; j_call: TRBJ2-1; cdr3_nt: TGTGCCAGCGGGCTAGGGGGAGGGAATGAGCAGTTCTTC; cdr3_aa: CASGLGGGNEQFF
d_call: -; v_call: TRBV6-4; clone_size: -; j_call: TRBJ2-5; cdr3_nt: TGTGCCAGCAGCAGGACGGGTACTCAAGAGACCCAGTACTTC; cdr3_aa: CASSRTGTQETQYF
d_call: -; v_call: TRBV6-1; clone_size: -; j_call: TRBJ1-1; cdr3_nt: TGTGCCAGCAGCCCGATGGGGGGGAGCACTGAAGCTTTCTTT; cdr3_aa: CASSPMGGSTEAFF
d_call: -; v_call: TRBV5-4; clone_size: -; j_call: TRBJ2-3; cdr3_nt: TGTGCCAGCGCCTTGGGGGGGGCGTGGACAGATACGCAGTATTTT; cdr3_aa: CASALGGAWTDTQYF
d_call: -; v_call: TRBV19; clone_size: -; j_call: TRBJ2-7; cdr3_nt: TGTGCCAGTAGAAAGGGCCCTAAGGAGGACGAGCAGTACTTC; cdr3_aa: CASRKGPKEDEQYF
d_call: TRBD1; v_call: TRBV5-1; clone_size: -; j_call: TRBJ1-1; cdr3_nt: TGCGCCAGCAGCTTTGGGACAGGGGGCTTGAACACTGAAGCTTTCTTT; cdr3_aa: CASSFGTGGLNTEAFF
d_call: -; v_call: TRBV5-6; clone_size: medium-sized; j_call: TRBJ1-5; cdr3_nt: TGTGCCAGCAGCTCCCCCCATCGAGCAGCCTACAATCAGCCCCAGCATTTT; cdr3_aa: CASSSPHRAAYNQPQHF
d_call: -; v_call: TRBV6-1; clone_size: -; j_call: TRBJ2-3; cdr3_nt: TGTGCCAGCAGTGAAAGAGGGATCGGGTTCGGGACAGATACGCAGTATTTT; cdr3_aa: CASSERGIGFGTDTQYF
d_call: TRBD2; v_call: TRBV10-2; clone_size: -; j_call: TRBJ2-7; cdr3_nt: TGCGCCAGCAGTGATGGTCCTAGCGGGGGGTCCTCCTACGAGCAGTACTTC; cdr3_aa: CASSDGPSGGSSYEQYF
d_call: TRBD2; v_call: TRBV6-5; clone_size: few; j_call: TRBJ2-3; cdr3_nt: TGTGCCAGCAGTTTGGATCTAGCGGGAGGATCCGATACGCAGTATTTT; cdr3_aa: CASSLDLAGGSDTQYF
d_call: -; v_call: TRBV4-1; clone_size: -; j_call: TRBJ1-1; cdr3_nt: TGCGCCAGCAGCCAAGGACTAAGGGATAACCGGGCTTTCTTT; cdr3_aa: CASSQGLRDNRAFF
d_call: -; v_call: TRBV6-5; clone_size: -; j_call: TRBJ1-3; cdr3_nt: TGTGCCAGCAGTCCCGGGGGGGGGCGCGGAAACACCATATATTTT; cdr3_aa: CASSPGGGRGNTIYF
d_call: -; v_call: TRBV6-5; clone_size: -; j_call: TRBJ2-3; cdr3_nt: TGTGCCACCTCACCCTCGGCTGGCACAGATACGCAGTATTTT; cdr3_aa: CATSPSAGTDTQYF